The rows below give T cell receptor beta chains drawn from one sample of a study of CD8 T cells in Susac syndrome. From the immunoSEQ multiplex PCR reads, TCRdb called clonotypes with MiXCR, one entry per CDR3 protein. The repertoire has under 300,000 distinct CDR3 sequences, 90% to 96% of them found once; the top ten carry approximately 0.094%. Material: CD4+ T cells from PBMCs. Every receptor here comes from a human donor with Susac syndrome. The CDR3 runs from the conserved cysteine through the conserved F or W. Fields, in order: clone size, D gene, V gene, J gene, CDR3 length, CDR3 DNA, CDR3 protein. A D gene is named only where the DNA matches it firmly. The listing skips clone size in some rows; elsewhere it reads once, few, many or a size class.

.	TRBD1	TRBV12-3/TRBV12-4	TRBJ2-6	18	TGTGCCAGCAGTCCCAACAGGGGACCAACGAAAGGGGCCAACGTCCTGACTTTC	CASSPNRGPTKGANVLTF
.	.	TRBV20-1	TRBJ1-5	12	TGCAGTGCCAGAAGGTCGGGCCAGCCCCAGCATTTT	CSARRSGQPQHF
.	TRBD1	TRBV4-1	TRBJ1-5	16	TGCGCCAGCAGCCAGGAGGGACAGGGGGGCCATCAGCCCCAGCATTTT	CASSQEGQGGHQPQHF
.	.	TRBV7-9	TRBJ2-7	13	TGTGCCAGCAGCTTAGCATCGGGGAACGAGCAGTACTTC	CASSLASGNEQYF
.	.	TRBV9	TRBJ2-7	14	TGTGCCAGCAGCGTTCGGGCAGGCCTCTACGAGCAGTACTTC	CASSVRAGLYEQYF
.	.	TRBV5-1	TRBJ2-7	14	TGCGCCAGCAGCAGAAACATTGGGGTCTACGAGCAGTACTTC	CASSRNIGVYEQYF
.	.	TRBV21-1	TRBJ2-1	14	TGTGCCAGCAGGTGGACTAGCGGATACAATGAGCAGTTCTTC	CASRWTSGYNEQFF
.	.	TRBV7-9	TRBJ1-5	12	TGTGCCAGCAGTCGACCCCCACAACCCCAGCATTTT	CASSRPPQPQHF
.	.	TRBV28	TRBJ1-3	14	TGTGCCAGCAGTTTGCCGGGACAAGGAAACACCATATATTTT	CASSLPGQGNTIYF
.	TRBD1	TRBV11-2	TRBJ1-1	16	TGTGCCAGCAGCTTAGTAGGAGACAGGGGACGCACTGAAGCTTTCTTT	CASSLVGDRGRTEAFF
.	.	TRBV29-1	TRBJ1-2	13	TGCAGCGTTTTGACCCAAACCCTTTATGGCTACACCTTC	CSVLTQTLYGYTF
.	.	TRBV4-1	TRBJ2-3	17	TGCGCCAGCAGCCAAGATCAAGGAGGGGGTTACACAGATACGCAGTATTTT	CASSQDQGGGYTDTQYF
.	.	TRBV24-1	TRBJ2-3	12	TGTGCCACCAGTGACCATACAGATACGCAGTATTTT	CATSDHTDTQYF
.	TRBD1	TRBV5-1	TRBJ2-7	17	TGCGCCAGCAAAGGACAGGGTACACCAACTCGCCCCTACGAGCAGTACTTC	CASKGQGTPTRPYEQYF
.	.	TRBV29-1	TRBJ1-1	13	TGCAGCGTGGTACGGACGGGAAACACTGAAGCTTTCTTT	CSVVRTGNTEAFF
.	TRBD2	TRBV7-8	TRBJ2-1	15	TGTGCCAGCAGCTTTATGGGAGCGGGACGTTTCGAGCAGTTCTTC	CASSFMGAGRFEQFF
.	.	TRBV25-1	TRBJ1-5	15	TGTGCCAGCAGTGAATCGGGGTTGGGCAATCAGCCCCAGCATTTT	CASSESGLGNQPQHF
.	.	TRBV28	TRBJ2-3	15	TGTGCCAGCAGAAACCCAAGCGGGAGCACAGATACGCAGTATTTT	CASRNPSGSTDTQYF
.	.	TRBV5-1	TRBJ2-6	15	TGCGCCAGCACCACATCCCGCTCTGGGGCCAACGTCCTGACTTTC	CASTTSRSGANVLTF
.	TRBD2	TRBV2	TRBJ2-1	17	TGTGCCAGCAGAGCTAGCGGGAGGGCCAATTTCTACAATGAGCAGTTCTTC	CASRASGRANFYNEQFF
.	TRBD1	TRBV30	TRBJ1-5	14	TGTGCCTGGAGCGCGGACAGGGGAAATCAGCCCCAGCATTTT	CAWSADRGNQPQHF
.	.	TRBV27	TRBJ1-5	15	TGTGCCAGCAGTTTAGTTGTGGGGACGAATCAGCCCCAGCATTTT	CASSLVVGTNQPQHF
.	.	TRBV20-1	TRBJ1-1	14	TGCAGTGCTAGTTCTGAGTTCCCCCACACTGAAGCTTTCTTT	CSASSEFPHTEAFF
.	TRBD1	TRBV6-4	TRBJ1-2	15	TGTGCCAGCAGTGAAGAAGGACAGGGGGCCTATGGCTACACCTTC	CASSEEGQGAYGYTF
.	.	TRBV29-1	TRBJ2-2	13	TGCAGCCCCCGAACAGCGAACACCGGGGAGCTGTTTTTT	CSPRTANTGELFF
.	TRBD2	TRBV19	TRBJ2-1	14	TGTGCCAGTAGTTCAGTAGCGGGAGGATCACAGCAGTTCTTC	CASSSVAGGSQQFF
.	.	TRBV28	TRBJ2-7	15	TGTGCCAGCACCTCGGTGGGGGCCCCAGCCTACGAGCAGTACTTC	CASTSVGAPAYEQYF
.	.	TRBV20-1	TRBJ1-4	13	TGCAGTGCAGTCCCAGGGGCTAATGAAAAACTGTTTTTT	CSAVPGANEKLFF
.	TRBD2	TRBV12-3/TRBV12-4	TRBJ2-4	16	TGTGCCAGCAGTCCAAGTGGGGGGGGAGCCAAAAACATTCAGTACTTC	CASSPSGGGAKNIQYF
.	TRBD1	TRBV20-1	TRBJ2-7	13	TGCAGTCCCCAGGACAGGCTCTCCTACGAGCAGTACTTC	CSPQDRLSYEQYF
.	.	TRBV5-6	TRBJ2-1	12	TGTGCCAGCAGCTTGGTAGAGAATGAGCAGTTCTTC	CASSLVENEQFF
.	.	TRBV12-3/TRBV12-4	TRBJ1-4	13	TGTGCCAGCAGTTTTCGCCAAGGGGAAAAACTGTTTTTT	CASSFRQGEKLFF
.	.	TRBV6-5	TRBJ2-6	15	TGTGCCAGCAAAGACGACCGCTCTGGGGCCAACGTCCTGACTTTC	CASKDDRSGANVLTF
.	.	TRBV19	TRBJ1-1	12	TGTGCCAGTAAGGAGGGGTACACTGAAGCTTTCTTT	CASKEGYTEAFF
.	.	TRBV5-1	TRBJ1-1	15	TGCGCCAGCAGCTTGGAATGGGGAAGGTCCACTGAAGCTTTCTTT	CASSLEWGRSTEAFF
.	.	TRBV30	TRBJ1-2	13	TGTGCCTGGAGTGTTTCGGGCTTCTATGGCTACACCTTC	CAWSVSGFYGYTF
.	.	TRBV27	TRBJ2-7	15	TGTGCCAGCAGGCTTGACAGGCTTAGCTCCTACGAGCAGTACTTC	CASRLDRLSSYEQYF
once	TRBD1	TRBV27	TRBJ2-4	14	TGTGCCAGCAGCCGGACAGGGTCACTCGACATTCAGTACTTC	CASSRTGSLDIQYF
.	.	TRBV2	TRBJ2-1	13	TGTGCCAGCAGTGCGGGGTCCTACAATGAGCAGTTCTTC	CASSAGSYNEQFF
once	TRBD2	TRBV7-2	TRBJ2-5	15	TGTGCCAGCAGCCGCCCCGCGGGGGGTCAAGAGACCCAGTACTTC	CASSRPAGGQETQYF
.	.	TRBV28	TRBJ1-5	17	TGTGCCAGCAGTAGCCAGGGTCAGGGGCGGAGCAATCAGCCCCAGCATTTT	CASSSQGQGRSNQPQHF
.	.	TRBV2	TRBJ2-2	12	TGTGCCAGCTGCGGGCGAACCGGGGAGCTGTTTTTT	CASCGRTGELFF
.	.	TRBV13	TRBJ2-2	15	TGTGCCAGCAGCAGTCCGAATACAAATACCGGGGAGCTGTTTTTT	CASSSPNTNTGELFF
.	TRBD1	TRBV2	TRBJ2-5	14	TGTGCCAGCAGTTCCAGGACAGGGTTCGAGACCCAGTACTTC	CASSSRTGFETQYF
.	TRBD1	TRBV25-1	TRBJ2-3	17	TGTGCCAGCTCTCAGCCGGTAGGGGGCAGAGGCACAGATACGCAGTATTTT	CASSQPVGGRGTDTQYF
once	.	TRBV20-1	TRBJ1-5	12	TGCAGTGCTATCAGGGAGGGTCAGCCCCAGCATTTT	CSAIREGQPQHF
.	TRBD2	TRBV7-7	TRBJ2-7	15	TGTGCTAGCAGCTTATCTAGCGGGCCTTTATACGAGCAGTACTTC	CASSLSSGPLYEQYF
.	.	TRBV5-1	TRBJ2-3	14	TGCGCCAGCAGCCAGACTCCTAGCACAGATACGCAGTATTTT	CASSQTPSTDTQYF
.	.	TRBV30	TRBJ2-7	13	TGTGCCTGGAGCAGACAAGCATCCTACGAGCAGTACTTC	CAWSRQASYEQYF
.	.	TRBV29-1	TRBJ2-7	13	TGCAGCGTTGGGACGGGAGTAGCCTACGAGCAGTACTTC	CSVGTGVAYEQYF